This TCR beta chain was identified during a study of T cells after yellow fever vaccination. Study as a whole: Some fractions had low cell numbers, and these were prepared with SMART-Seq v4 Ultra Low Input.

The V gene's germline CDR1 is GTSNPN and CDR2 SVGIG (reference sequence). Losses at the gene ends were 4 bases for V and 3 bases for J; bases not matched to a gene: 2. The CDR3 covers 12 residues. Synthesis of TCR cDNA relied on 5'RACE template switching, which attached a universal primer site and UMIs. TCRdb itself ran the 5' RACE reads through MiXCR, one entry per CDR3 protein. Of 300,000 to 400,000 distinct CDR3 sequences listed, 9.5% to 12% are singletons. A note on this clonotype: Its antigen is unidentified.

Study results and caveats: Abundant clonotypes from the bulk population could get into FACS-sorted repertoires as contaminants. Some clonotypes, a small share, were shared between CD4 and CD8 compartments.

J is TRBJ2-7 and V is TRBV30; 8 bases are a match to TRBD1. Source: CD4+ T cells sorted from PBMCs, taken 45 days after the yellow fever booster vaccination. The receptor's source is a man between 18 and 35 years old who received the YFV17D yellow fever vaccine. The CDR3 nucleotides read TGTGCCTGGACAGGGGGCGGCTACGAGCAGTACTTC. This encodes CAWTGGGYEQYF. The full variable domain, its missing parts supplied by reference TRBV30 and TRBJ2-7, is SQTIHQWPATLVQPVGSPLSLECTVEGTSNPNLYWYRQAAGRGLQLLFYSVGIGQISSEVPQNLSASRPQDRQFILSSKKLLLSDSGFYLCAWTGGGYEQYFGPGTRLTVT.